The rows below give T cell receptor beta chains drawn from one sample of a study of T-cell memory formation after mild COVID-19. MiXCR, applied by TCRdb to the 5' RACE reads, yields one record per CDR3 protein. The data show more than 150,000 distinct CDR3 sequences, roughly 18% seen once. Input material: PBMCs or a T cell subset sorted from them (not recorded which). Receptor source: a man aged 18 to 30 who had mild COVID-19 (a few samples of this study predate the infection). Cell type and time point are not known. The CDR3 runs from the conserved cysteine through the conserved F or W. Fields, in order: CDR3 length, V gene, CDR3 protein.

>16|TRBV6-6
CASNPGLDTTNEKLFF
>12|TRBV6-2/TRBV6-3
CASSYWTEGYTF
>14|TRBV20-1
CSGLAGVSYNEQFF
>15|TRBV10-3
CAISEGHVGVGVAFF
>14|TRBV12-3/TRBV12-4
CASSLRSSGNTIYF
>16|TRBV4-3
CASSQLPGGSNYGYTF
>16|TRBV11-2
CASGGLAGGSWNEQFF
>13|TRBV7-2
CASSTQTNTEAFF
>16|TRBV7-2
CASSFFGFPTNEKLFF
>16|TRBV11-2
CASRKPGRSRTDTQYF
>14|TRBV2
CASSETPASYEQYF
>20|TRBV24-1
CATSGPYATGGSSYNSPLHF
>13|TRBV20-1
CSAFGSDNQPQHF
>12|TRBV12-3/TRBV12-4
CASSWTEYGYTF
>13|TRBV6-2/TRBV6-3
CASSWALGNTIYF
>16|TRBV5-4
CASSFYRNSGANVLTF
>14|TRBV5-1
CASSSTSGTDTQYF
>12|TRBV6-5
CASSRTGHEQYF
>14|TRBV20-1
CSATGGGVGEKLFF
>16|TRBV6-2/TRBV6-3
CASSYGAGHPYNEQFF
>12|TRBV20-1
CSAPNGQETQYF
>15|TRBV7-2
CASSLRVQSTDTQYF
>12|TRBV3-1
CASSQGIQPQHF
>17|TRBV27
CASMNGGIGPSTDTQYF
>16|TRBV15
CATSPGTNLGNTEAFF
>13|TRBV20-1
CSARSWSTDTQYF
>13|TRBV28
CASSGNSGNTIYF
>14|TRBV7-3
CASNPDRMNTEAFF
>15|TRBV7-2
CASSPHGGRDQPQHF
>12|TRBV29-1
CSAGGVNYGYTF